Listed below are T cell receptor beta chains from one sample, sequenced in a study of cytomegalovirus exposure and HLA in healthy donors. Produced via immunoSEQ multiplex PCR; TCRdb's table is partial and in-frame only. The sample shows about 140,000 clones, approximately 60% of them seen only once. The sequencing sample was made of PBMCs. The receptors here all came from a human donor in good health. Both conserved end residues are part of each CDR3. Fields, in order: V gene, J gene, clone size, D gene, CDR3 DNA, CDR3 protein. D genes are given only for firm matches. Size is omitted from some rows. Given values are once, few, many or a class for expanded clones.

TRBV7-3	TRBJ1-2	NA	NA	TGTGCCAGCAGCCCGACAGGTTCGGATGGCTACACCTTC	CASSPTGSDGYTF
TRBV7-2	TRBJ1-1	NA	TRBD1	TGTGCCAGCAGGGCAGGGGGCACTGAAGCTTTCTTT	CASRAGGTEAFF
TRBV28	TRBJ2-1	NA	TRBD2	TGTGCCAGCAGGGGACTAGCGGGAGCCTCCTACAATGAGCAGTTCTTC	CASRGLAGASYNEQFF
TRBV18	TRBJ2-5	NA	TRBD2	TGTGCCACCAGAAACCCCCTGGGGGGGAACCAAGAGACCCAGTACTTC	CATRNPLGGNQETQYF
TRBV7-8	TRBJ2-2	NA	NA	TGTGCCAGCAGCACGACTAGTCTTGGGGGGGAGCTGTTTTTT	CASSTTSLGGELFF
TRBV5-1	TRBJ2-3	once	TRBD2	TGCGCCAGCTACCCGCGAGCGGGAGGGCCGGGAGATACGCAGTATTTT	CASYPRAGGPGDTQYF
TRBV19	TRBJ2-3	NA	TRBD2	TGTGCCAGTAGATCTCGCGGGAGGTTGGCAGATACGCAGTATTTT	CASRSRGRLADTQYF
TRBV5-1	TRBJ1-5	NA	NA	TGCGCCAGCAGCTTATCAGGGCTCAATCAGCCCCAGCATTTT	CASSLSGLNQPQHF
TRBV19	TRBJ2-1	NA	NA	TGTGCCAGTAGTTACTCACCCACCTACAATGAGCAGTTCTTC	CASSYSPTYNEQFF
TRBV18	TRBJ2-7	NA	NA	TGTGCCAGCTCACCGACAGACTCTTACGAGCAGTACTTC	CASSPTDSYEQYF
TRBV7-8	TRBJ2-7	once	TRBD2	TGTGCCAGCACCCTTTTGGGGCGGGAGGCGCTGTCCTACGAGCAGTACTTC	CASTLLGREALSYEQYF
TRBV7-9	TRBJ2-1	NA	TRBD2	TGTGCCAGCAGCCTACCGGGACTAGCTGGGGAGCAGTTCTTC	CASSLPGLAGEQFF
TRBV29-1	TRBJ2-3	few	TRBD1	TGCAGCGTCGCCGTTGGGACAGCTTCACCGGGCACAGATACGCAGTATTTT	CSVAVGTASPGTDTQYF
TRBV5-6	TRBJ2-7	NA	NA	TGTGCCAGCAGCCGCTGGCGGAGGAGGAGCTCCTACGAGCAGTACTTC	CASSRWRRRSSYEQYF
TRBV18	TRBJ2-3	NA	TRBD1	TGTGCCAGCTCACCCCCGGGACAGGGGGGCACAGATACGCAGTATTTT	CASSPPGQGGTDTQYF
TRBV11-2	TRBJ2-1	once	NA	TGTGCCAGCAGCTTGTCTCCTACCTACAATGAGCAGTTCTTC	CASSLSPTYNEQFF
TRBV15	TRBJ1-1	once	NA	TGTGCCACCAGCAGAGAGTCCCGGACTGAAGCTTTCTTT	CATSRESRTEAFF
TRBV30	TRBJ2-3	NA	NA	TGTGCCTGGAGTCCTCCCCGGTCCCCAGATACGCAGTATTTT	CAWSPPRSPDTQYF
TRBV29-1	TRBJ2-1	NA	TRBD2	TGCAGCGTTGAATTAGGCGGGAGGGGGAATGAGCAGTTCTTC	CSVELGGRGNEQFF
TRBV28	TRBJ1-2	few	NA	TGTGCCAGCAGTTACGACAGAGATCTCTATGGCTACACCTTC	CASSYDRDLYGYTF
TRBV28	TRBJ2-2	NA	TRBD2	TGTGCCAGCAGTTCCGGCGGGGGAGGGCGATACACCGGGGAGCTGTTTTTT	CASSSGGGGRYTGELFF
TRBV14	TRBJ1-3	NA	NA	TGTGCCAGCAGTCCCTCCGGAAACACCATATATTTT	CASSPSGNTIYF
TRBV2	TRBJ2-1	NA	TRBD2	TGTGCCAGCACGGGAGGGCACGAGCAGTTCTTC	CASTGGHEQFF
TRBV14	TRBJ2-1	NA	TRBD2	TGTGCCAGCAGCCAAGTAGCGGGAGAAAGCTCCTACAATGAGCAGTTCTTC	CASSQVAGESSYNEQFF
TRBV2	TRBJ1-2	NA	NA	TGTGCCAGCAGTGAAAGCCCTGTCCGTATCCCCTCTAACTATGGCTACACCTTC	CASSESPVRIPSNYGYTF
TRBV18	TRBJ1-1	NA	NA	TGTGCCAGCTCCCAGAACGCCGTGGGGCGCACTGAAGCTTTCTTT	CASSQNAVGRTEAFF
TRBV7-3	TRBJ2-1	NA	TRBD1	TGTGCCAGCAGCCTGGACAGGGGGCTGCGTGAGCAGTTCTTC	CASSLDRGLREQFF
TRBV11-2	TRBJ1-4	few	TRBD1	TGTGCCAGCAGGGGACAGGGGGCGGCTAATGAAAAACTGTTTTTT	CASRGQGAANEKLFF
TRBV27	TRBJ2-7	NA	TRBD1	TGTGCCAGCCGGGGACAGGGGAGGTACGAGCAGTACTTC	CASRGQGRYEQYF